Following are 5 T cell receptor beta chains from one sample sequenced in a study of blood T cell repertoires in COVID-19. The repertoire was sequenced with immunoSEQ multiplex PCR; TCRdb's copy has only in-frame clones and lacks some. The sample yields fewer than 250,000 clones, 80% to 90% seen once. The sequenced sample consisted of PBMCs or T cells enriched from blood (not recorded which). Every receptor here comes from a woman in her 40s with acute COVID-19.

This sequence joins TRBV14 and TRBJ2-1, with 9 bases matching TRBD1. After removal of 0 bases from V and 5 bases from J, the junction contained 2 bases not matched to a gene. The CDR3 has 15 residues. Germline lookup yields CDR1 SGHDN and CDR2 FVKESK. CDR3 sequence: CASSQDGTGNNEQFF. The CDR3 bases are TGTGCCAGCAGCCAAGACGGGACAGGGAACAATGAGCAGTTCTTC. Drawing the rest from reference TRBV14 and TRBJ2-1, the complete variable domain is EAGVTQFPSHSVIEKGQTVTLRCDPISGHDNLYWYRRVMGKEIKFLLHFVKESKQDESGMPNNRFLAERTGGTYSTLKVQPAELEDSGVYFCASSQDGTGNNEQFFGPGTRLTVL.

The chain combines TRBV29-1 with TRBJ1-2; D is possibly TRBD1 (5 bases). The CDR3 contains 15 residues. The germline gives CDR1 SQVTM, CDR2 ANQGSEA. Trimming removed 6 bases at V and 0 bases at J, with 17 bases between. CDR3 bases: TGCAGCGTCATACATCGGACATTATCTAACTATGGCTACACCTTC. Translation: CSVIHRTLSNYGYTF.

This clone was seen only once. J is TRBJ2-1 and V is TRBV7-2; D is ambiguous. Between the trimmed V and J ends, which lost 4 bases and 0 bases, there was a span of 10 bases. Germline V lookup: CDR1 SGHTA, CDR2 FQGNSA. The CDR3 contains 15 residues. This CDR3 reads CASSSGRSSYNEQFF. The CDR3 DNA reads TGTGCCAGCAGCTCCGGAAGGAGCTCCTACAATGAGCAGTTCTTC.

The chain employs TRBV11-3 and TRBJ1-2; 7 bases agree with TRBD1. CDR1 SGHNT and CDR2 YENEEA come from the germline V gene. J lost 7 bases, V lost 4 bases, and 6 bases had no gene match. The CDR3 has 13 residues. CDR3: CASSSTGVGGYTF. The CDR3 bases are TGTGCCAGCAGCTCAACAGGGGTGGGTGGCTACACCTTC.

This chain uses TRBV18 with TRBJ2-7; 7 bases fit TRBD1. The V gene's germline CDR1 is KGHSH and CDR2 LQKENI. This CDR3 region has 13 residues. Germline trimming cut 2 bases from V and 5 bases from J; bases unmatched to any gene: 3. The CDR3 loop reads CASSPDRVNEQYF. DNA of the CDR3: TGTGCCAGCTCACCAGACAGGGTCAACGAGCAGTACTTC.